The 20 T cell receptor beta chains below all came from one sample that was sequenced in a study of radiotherapy plus CTLA-4 blockade in lung cancer. Here immunoSEQ multiplex PCR was the method, and the copy in TCRdb shows in-frame clones only, minus some. The top ten clones hold just over 14% of a sample with under 100,000 clones, about 85% of them seen once. The starting material was peripheral blood, obtained from a patient treated with radiotherapy plus ipilimumab. The receptor set was obtained from a human donor with non-small cell lung cancer that progressed on radiotherapy plus ipilimumab.

The chain combines TRBV10-3 with TRBJ1-5; D remains unclear. The CDR3 consists of 16 residues. V gave up 4 bases and J gave up 4 bases, with 17 bases separating them. The germline V gene encodes CDR1 ENHRY and CDR2 SYGVKD. This CDR3 is CAISAAGRFNNQPQHF. As DNA, the CDR3 is TGTGCCATCAGTGCGGCCGGACGGTTTAATAATCAGCCCCAGCATTTT.

The J gene is TRBJ1-6, the V gene TRBV9; D gene unclear. This CDR3 contains 14 residues. The V end was cut by 1 base, the J end by 9 bases, with 11 bases between. CDR1 and CDR2 from the germline V gene are SGDLS and YYNGEE. CDR3 DNA: TGTGCCAGCAGCGTATTGGATGTGAGTTCACCCCTCCACTTT. Amino acids: CASSVLDVSSPLHF. Combining the CDR3 with reference TRBV9 and TRBJ1-6 gives the whole variable domain DSGVTQTPKHLITATGQRVTLRCSPRSGDLSVYWYQQSLDQGLQFLIQYYNGEERAKGNILERFSAQQFPDLHSELNLSSLELGDSALYFCASSVLDVSSPLHFGNGTRLTVT.

This chain connects TRBV5-6 to TRBJ1-4; D gene ambiguous. The CDR3 runs to 15 residues. The V end lost 1 base, the J end lost 5 bases, and 12 bases lay between the germline ends. Germline CDR1 is SGHDT and CDR2 is YYEEEE. Here the CDR3 reads CASSLWVQRNEKLFF. As DNA, the CDR3 is TGTGCCAGCAGCTTGTGGGTCCAAAGGAATGAAAAACTGTTTTTT.

CDR3 coding DNA: TGCGCCAGCAGCCTAAGCCAGGGCGGGGAGTACAATGAGCAGTTCTTC. Translated: CASSLSQGGEYNEQFF. V usage is TRBV4-1 and J usage is TRBJ2-1; TRBD2 might be the D (6 bases). The CDR3 loop spans 16 amino acids. The germline V and J ends were trimmed by 4 bases and 4 bases, with 17 bases remaining between them. Germline V CDR1 and CDR2: MGHRA, YSYEKL.

The rearrangement joins TRBV4-3 to TRBJ2-3; the D is unclear. CDR1 and CDR2 (germline): LGHNA, YSLEER. The CDR3 sequence is 17 residues long. With 0 bases removed from V and 4 bases from J, the gap between germline ends came to 17 bases. CDR3 protein: CASSQDPPATSPDTQYF. In DNA, the CDR3 is TGCGCCAGCAGCCAAGATCCACCGGCTACCTCGCCAGATACGCAGTATTTT.

This chain uses TRBV28 with TRBJ1-2; 8 bases map to TRBD1. With 4 bases clipped from V and 7 bases from J, the junction kept 8 bases outside the gene matches. The CDR3 extends over 14 amino acids. From germline, CDR1 is MDHEN and CDR2 SYDVKM. The CDR3 DNA follows: TGTGCCAGCAGTTCACCCCCAGGGGGCTTTGGCTACACCTTC. It specifies CASSSPPGGFGYTF.

The V and J genes are TRBV7-8 and TRBJ2-5, with 12 bases that match TRBD2. Trimming at V came to 5 bases and at J to 2 bases, leaving 3 bases not matched to a gene. CDR1 is SGHVS, CDR2 FQNEAQ, per germline. The length of the CDR3 is 15 residues. The CDR3 region is CASSRGLAGQETQYF. CDR3 nucleotides: TGTGCCAGCAGCCGCGGACTAGCGGGACAAGAGACCCAGTACTTC. Based on the CDR3 plus reference TRBV7-8 and TRBJ2-5, the full variable domain is GAGVSQSPRYKVAKRGQDVALRCDPISGHVSLFWYQQALGQGPEFLTYFQNEAQLDKSGLPSDRFFAERPEGSVSTLKIQRTQQEDSAVYLCASSRGLAGQETQYFGPGTRLLVL.

This chain uses TRBV18 with TRBJ2-7; the D gene is possibly TRBD1 (6 bases). V shed 0 bases and J shed 8 bases, with 8 bases lying between them. CDR1 KGHSH and CDR2 LQKENI come from the germline V gene. There are 12 residues in the CDR3. The DNA of the CDR3 is TGTGCCAGCTCACCACCGGACAGCCAGCAGTACTTC. Translating it yields CASSPPDSQQYF.

The table lists this clone with a few counts. The chain has TRBV6-5 and TRBJ2-7; 11 nucleotides line up with TRBD2. Germline V gene sequence: CDR1 MNHEY, CDR2 SVGAGI. V lost 8 bases to trimming and J lost 2 bases; unmatched junction nucleotides: 8. The CDR3 length is 15 residues. The CDR3 loop is CASRGLAGLPYEQYF. The CDR3 DNA reads TGTGCCAGCCGCGGACTAGCGGGTTTACCCTACGAGCAGTACTTC.

V is TRBV4-1 and J is TRBJ1-4, with D possibly matching TRBD1 (6 bases). There are 19 residues in the CDR3. Germline V gene lookup returns CDR1 MGHRA and CDR2 YSYEKL. V was trimmed by 0 bases and J by 2 bases, leaving 19 bases between them. The CDR3 sequence: CASSQDESGKGGTNEKLFF. The DNA for the CDR3 is TGCGCCAGCAGCCAAGATGAATCAGGGAAGGGGGGGACTAATGAAAAACTGTTTTTT.

CDR3: CSVEEGGGRVYGYTF. The CDR3 bases are TGCAGCGTTGAAGAAGGAGGGGGGCGCGTCTATGGCTACACCTTC. The chain has TRBV29-1 and TRBJ1-2; weak D call: TRBD1 (6 bases). Trimming stripped 0 bases from V and 4 bases from J, with 15 bases between. This CDR3 spans 15 amino acids. Per germline, CDR1 SQVTM and CDR2 ANQGSEA.

The chain's CDR3 is CASSVYNPNTGELFF. CDR3 coding DNA: TGTGCCAGCAGTGTGTACAACCCGAACACCGGGGAGCTGTTTTTT. V and J are TRBV2 and TRBJ2-2; D not resolved. V lost 4 bases to trimming and J lost 0 bases, with 9 bases between them. The CDR3 is 15 residues long. Germline CDR1 SNHLY, CDR2 FYNNEI.

This clone appeared once. V gene TRBV19 combines with J gene TRBJ2-7; no definite D call. V lost 1 base to trimming and J lost 0 bases, with 4 bases between them. The CDR3 covers 13 residues. The germline gives CDR1 LNHDA, CDR2 SQIVND (reference sequence). The CDR3 sequence is CASSIVGSYEQYF. CDR3 DNA sequence: TGTGCCAGTAGTATAGTTGGCTCCTACGAGCAGTACTTC. The whole variable domain, filled in from reference TRBV19 and TRBJ2-7, reads DGGITQSPKYLFRKEGQNVTLSCEQNLNHDAMYWYRQDPGQGLRLIYYSQIVNDFQKGDIAEGYSVSREKKESFPLTVTSAQKNPTAFYLCASSIVGSYEQYFGPGTRLTVT.

The chain links TRBV5-1 to TRBJ1-3, with a possible D match to TRBD1 (5 bases). Trimming cost V 0 bases and J 8 bases, with 9 bases left between them. The CDR3 consists of 13 residues. Germline-derived CDR1 and CDR2 are SGHRS and YFSETQ. This chain's CDR3 is CASSLEGSDTIYF. The CDR3 bases are TGCGCCAGCAGCTTGGAGGGGAGCGACACCATATATTTT.

J is TRBJ2-7 and V is TRBV1. TRBV1 is flagged as a pseudogene. The CDR3 totals 15 residues. Here the CDR3 reads CTTGTPLLLSYEQYF. The DNA for the CDR3 is TGCACCACCGGGACGCCACTACTCCTTTCCTACGAGCAGTACTTC.

The chain couples TRBV28 to TRBJ2-6, with no clear D. Per the germline V gene, CDR1 is MDHEN and CDR2 is SYDVKM. The CDR3 covers 15 residues. V was cut by 1 base and J by 1 base, with 5 bases left in between. The CDR3 region has the DNA TGTGCCAGCAGTTTATTCGGGTCTGGGGCCAACGTCCTGACTTTC. The encoded protein is CASSLFGSGANVLTF.

This clone has a single count. The junction differs from germline at one of its ends, possibly a read error. V is TRBV13 and J is TRBJ2-2; D is possibly TRBD1 (6 bases). The CDR3 runs 18 residues. The V gene's germline CDR1 is PRHDT and CDR2 FYEKMQ (reference sequence). CDR3 DNA: TGTGCCAGCAGCATAGGTAGGGGACACTTCGCGAACACCGGGGAGCTGTTTTTT. It is translated as CASSIGRGHFANTGELFF. The variable domain in full, completed from reference TRBV13 and TRBJ2-2, reads AAGVIQSPRHLIKEKRETATLKCYPIPRHDTVYWYQQGPGQDPQFLISFYEKMQSDKGSIPDRFSAQQFSDYHSELNMSSLELGDSALYFCASSIGRGHFANTGELFFGEGSRLTVL.

The rearrangement joins TRBV11-1 to TRBJ2-7; D is tentatively TRBD1 or TRBD2 (6 bases each). CDR1 and CDR2 (germline): SGHAT, FQDESV (reference sequence). The CDR3 contains 15 residues. V was trimmed by 6 bases and J by 4 bases, leaving 19 bases between them. The CDR3 is CASRNPGRGPYEQYF. The CDR3 DNA reads TGTGCCAGCAGAAACCCGGGACGGGGGCCTTACGAGCAGTACTTC.

The chain has TRBV2 and TRBJ2-7, with D maybe TRBD2 (6 bases). Germline CDR1 reads SNHLY; CDR2 reads FYNNEI. The CDR3 is 15 residues long. Trimming removed 6 bases from V and 5 bases from J, with 20 bases in between. CDR3: CASRAEGSMRNEQYF. CDR3 nucleotides: TGTGCCAGCAGGGCGGAGGGATCGATGCGTAACGAGCAGTACTTC.

This clone was observed once. The V call is TRBV7-2, the J call TRBJ1-5; 7 nucleotides agree with TRBD1. CDR3 length: 15 residues. Germline CDR1 and CDR2: SGHTA and FQGNSA. V shed 5 bases and J 5 bases; nucleotides not matched to a gene: 9. CDR3 region: CASSLQGGLDQPQHF. The CDR3 DNA sequence: TGTGCCAGCAGCCTCCAGGGGGGTCTCGATCAGCCCCAGCATTTT.